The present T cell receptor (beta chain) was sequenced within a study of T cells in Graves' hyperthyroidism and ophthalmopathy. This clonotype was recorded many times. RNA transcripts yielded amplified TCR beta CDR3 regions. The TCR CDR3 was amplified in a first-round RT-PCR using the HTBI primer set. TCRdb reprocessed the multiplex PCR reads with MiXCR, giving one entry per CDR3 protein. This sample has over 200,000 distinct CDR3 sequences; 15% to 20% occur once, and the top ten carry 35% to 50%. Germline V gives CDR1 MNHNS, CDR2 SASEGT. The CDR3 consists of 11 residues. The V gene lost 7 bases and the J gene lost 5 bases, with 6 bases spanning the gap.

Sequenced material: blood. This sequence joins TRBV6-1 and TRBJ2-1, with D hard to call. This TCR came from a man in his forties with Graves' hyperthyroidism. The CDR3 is CASNLNNEQFF. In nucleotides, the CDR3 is TGTGCCAGCAACCTCAACAATGAGCAGTTCTTC.